Listed below are T cell receptor beta chains from one sample, sequenced in a study of blood T cell repertoires in COVID-19. Sequenced by immunoSEQ multiplex PCR; TCRdb stores in-frame clones only, minus some. The sample yields approximately 250,000 clones, roughly four fifths seen once. The sample consisted of PBMCs or T cells enriched from blood (not recorded which). The receptors derive from a man under 40 with acute COVID-19. Both conserved end residues are part of each CDR3. D genes are given only for firm matches. Size is omitted from some rows. Given values are once, few, many or a class for expanded clones.

cdr3_aa: CASSRLGTDYGYTF
cdr3_nt: TGTGCCAGCAGCCGCCTCGGGACTGACTATGGCTACACCTTC
clone_size: .
v_call: TRBV7-9
d_call: .
j_call: TRBJ1-2

cdr3_aa: CASSQEGLKNIQYF
cdr3_nt: TGTGCCAGCAGCCAAGAAGGACTAAAAAACATTCAGTACTTC
clone_size: .
v_call: TRBV3-1/TRBV3-2
d_call: .
j_call: TRBJ2-4

cdr3_aa: CATSDRRGRSNYGYTF
cdr3_nt: TGTGCCACCAGTGATCGGAGGGGCCGCTCTAACTATGGCTACACCTTC
clone_size: .
v_call: TRBV24-1
d_call: .
j_call: TRBJ1-2

cdr3_aa: CASSQTSQGGTDTQYF
cdr3_nt: TGCGCCAGCAGTCAAACGTCGCAGGGGGGCACAGATACGCAGTATTTT
clone_size: .
v_call: TRBV5-1
d_call: TRBD1
j_call: TRBJ2-3

cdr3_aa: CASNRQGFGEETQYF
cdr3_nt: TGTGCCAGCAACCGACAGGGGTTTGGCGAAGAGACCCAGTACTTC
clone_size: .
v_call: TRBV2
d_call: TRBD1
j_call: TRBJ2-5

cdr3_aa: CASSLTGAAELFF
cdr3_nt: TGTGCCAGCAGTTTGACAGGCGCCGCGGAACTGTTTTTT
clone_size: .
v_call: TRBV28
d_call: .
j_call: TRBJ1-4

cdr3_aa: CASSTPRGRGDTQYF
cdr3_nt: TGTGCCAGTAGTACTCCCAGGGGGCGAGGAGATACGCAGTATTTT
clone_size: .
v_call: TRBV19
d_call: TRBD1
j_call: TRBJ2-3

cdr3_aa: CASSPTNRGGTEAFF
cdr3_nt: TGTGCCAGCAGCCCAACGAACAGGGGGGGCACTGAAGCTTTCTTT
clone_size: .
v_call: TRBV2
d_call: TRBD1
j_call: TRBJ1-1

cdr3_aa: CATSDSDINTGELFF
cdr3_nt: TGTGCCACCAGTGATTCGGACATTAACACCGGGGAGCTGTTTTTT
clone_size: .
v_call: TRBV24-1
d_call: .
j_call: TRBJ2-2

cdr3_aa: CASRTGGSGNTIYF
cdr3_nt: TGCGCCAGCAGGACGGGGGGCTCTGGAAACACCATATATTTT
clone_size: .
v_call: TRBV5-1
d_call: .
j_call: TRBJ1-3

cdr3_aa: CASRPIAGVDTQYF
cdr3_nt: TGTGCCAGCAGACCCATAGCGGGGGTAGATACGCAGTATTTT
clone_size: .
v_call: TRBV6-5
d_call: TRBD2
j_call: TRBJ2-3

cdr3_aa: CASSAGVSGANVLTF
cdr3_nt: TGTGCCAGCAGCGCCGGGGTTTCTGGGGCCAACGTCCTGACTTTC
clone_size: few
v_call: TRBV4-2
d_call: .
j_call: TRBJ2-6

cdr3_aa: CATSDRGPRGVWKETQYF
cdr3_nt: TGTGCCACCAGTGACCGGGGACCCCGGGGGGTCTGGAAAGAGACCCAGTACTTC
clone_size: once
v_call: TRBV24-1
d_call: TRBD2
j_call: TRBJ2-5

cdr3_aa: CASSLAQRGGRDEQFF
cdr3_nt: TGTGCCAGCAGCTTGGCCCAGAGGGGGGGGCGGGATGAGCAGTTCTTC
clone_size: once
v_call: TRBV5-4
d_call: .
j_call: TRBJ2-1

cdr3_aa: CASSLGAGGYNQPQHF
cdr3_nt: TGTGCCAGCAGCTTAGGGGCAGGGGGTTACAATCAGCCCCAGCATTTT
clone_size: .
v_call: TRBV7-2
d_call: TRBD1
j_call: TRBJ1-5

cdr3_aa: CASSLLGGRNRGNEQFF
cdr3_nt: TGCGCCAGCAGCTTGCTTGGGGGACGGAACAGGGGCAATGAGCAGTTCTTC
clone_size: few
v_call: TRBV5-1
d_call: TRBD1
j_call: TRBJ2-1

cdr3_aa: CASSTKGTARYSNQPQHF
cdr3_nt: TGTGCCAGTAGTACAAAGGGGACAGCCCGTTATAGCAATCAGCCCCAGCATTTT
clone_size: .
v_call: TRBV19
d_call: TRBD1
j_call: TRBJ1-5

cdr3_aa: CASSPPRRTGAGELFF
cdr3_nt: TGTGCCAGCTCACCACCACGTCGGACAGGGGCCGGGGAGCTGTTTTTT
clone_size: .
v_call: TRBV18
d_call: TRBD1
j_call: TRBJ2-2

cdr3_aa: CASRLTGFNEQFF
cdr3_nt: TGTGCCAGCAGACTTACAGGGTTCAATGAGCAGTTCTTC
clone_size: once
v_call: TRBV3-1/TRBV3-2
d_call: .
j_call: TRBJ2-1

cdr3_aa: CASRQGQGWTEAFF
cdr3_nt: TGTGCCAGCAGGCAAGGACAGGGTTGGACTGAAGCTTTCTTT
clone_size: .
v_call: TRBV2
d_call: TRBD1
j_call: TRBJ1-1

cdr3_aa: CATSREAGGGTNEKLFF
cdr3_nt: TGTGCCACCAGCAGAGAAGCTGGAGGGGGCACTAATGAAAAACTGTTTTTT
clone_size: .
v_call: TRBV15
d_call: TRBD1
j_call: TRBJ1-4

cdr3_aa: CASSQERAVTGELFF
cdr3_nt: TGTGCCAGCAGTCAGGAGAGGGCGGTCACCGGGGAGCTGTTTTTT
clone_size: once
v_call: TRBV6-5
d_call: .
j_call: TRBJ2-2

cdr3_aa: CASSFQGSYGYTF
cdr3_nt: TGTGCCAGCAGCTTCCAGGGTAGCTATGGCTACACCTTC
clone_size: .
v_call: TRBV5-4
d_call: .
j_call: TRBJ1-2

cdr3_aa: CAVEGGGSGADTQYF
cdr3_nt: TGTGCCGTCGAAGGAGGAGGGAGCGGGGCAGATACGCAGTATTTT
clone_size: once
v_call: TRBV10-3
d_call: TRBD2
j_call: TRBJ2-3

cdr3_aa: CASMGGVMNTEAFF
cdr3_nt: TGTGCCAGCATGGGGGGAGTCATGAACACTGAAGCTTTCTTT
clone_size: few
v_call: TRBV28
d_call: .
j_call: TRBJ1-1

cdr3_aa: CASSLATSGGFTDTQYF
cdr3_nt: TGTGCCAGCAGCTTGGCCACTAGCGGGGGGTTCACAGATACGCAGTATTTT
clone_size: .
v_call: TRBV5-8
d_call: TRBD2
j_call: TRBJ2-3

cdr3_aa: CASSKTGDRGSYGYTF
cdr3_nt: TGTGCCAGCAGCAAAACAGGAGATAGGGGATCCTATGGCTACACCTTC
clone_size: .
v_call: TRBV21-1
d_call: .
j_call: TRBJ1-2

cdr3_aa: CASTQGTGASNQPQHF
cdr3_nt: TGTGCCAGCACCCAGGGGACAGGGGCAAGCAATCAGCCCCAGCATTTT
clone_size: once
v_call: TRBV7-9
d_call: TRBD1
j_call: TRBJ1-5

cdr3_aa: CATKLNRDTGELFF
cdr3_nt: TGTGCCACCAAATTAAACAGAGACACCGGGGAGCTGTTTTTT
clone_size: .
v_call: TRBV24-1
d_call: .
j_call: TRBJ2-2

cdr3_aa: CASSLGGGVKIFPESF
cdr3_nt: TGTGCCAGCAGCCTTGGCGGGGGGGTTAAAATCTTCCCGGAAAGCTTC
clone_size: .
v_call: TRBV5-1
d_call: .
j_call: TRBJ1-1

cdr3_aa: CASRLREGNTEAFF
cdr3_nt: TGTGCCAGTAGGTTACGGGAGGGAAACACTGAAGCTTTCTTT
clone_size: .
v_call: TRBV19
d_call: .
j_call: TRBJ1-1

cdr3_aa: CASRYTKSTDTQYF
cdr3_nt: TGTGCCAGCAGGTACACCAAAAGCACAGATACGCAGTATTTT
clone_size: .
v_call: TRBV28
d_call: .
j_call: TRBJ2-3

cdr3_aa: CASSLGQGNNSPLHF
cdr3_nt: TGCGCCAGCAGCTTGGGACAGGGAAATAATTCACCCCTCCACTTT
clone_size: .
v_call: TRBV5-1
d_call: TRBD1
j_call: TRBJ1-6

cdr3_aa: CASSSAGSRTEAFF
cdr3_nt: TGTGCCAGCAGCTCGGCAGGGTCGCGGACTGAAGCTTTCTTT
clone_size: .
v_call: TRBV6-5
d_call: .
j_call: TRBJ1-1

cdr3_aa: CASSVPGSNQPQHF
cdr3_nt: TGCGCCAGCAGTGTCCCGGGAAGCAATCAGCCCCAGCATTTT
clone_size: .
v_call: TRBV10-2
d_call: .
j_call: TRBJ1-5

cdr3_aa: CASSPPGNTIYF
cdr3_nt: TGCGCCAGCAGCCCCCCCGGTAACACCATATATTTT
clone_size: .
v_call: TRBV5-1
d_call: .
j_call: TRBJ1-3

cdr3_aa: CASSLGPSGTGELFF
cdr3_nt: TGTGCCAGCAGCTTAGGGCCTAGCGGGACCGGGGAGCTGTTTTTT
clone_size: .
v_call: TRBV7-8
d_call: TRBD2
j_call: TRBJ2-2

cdr3_aa: CASSVDRGNSPLHF
cdr3_nt: TGTGCCAGCAGCGTCGACAGGGGCAATTCACCCCTCCACTTT
clone_size: .
v_call: TRBV2
d_call: TRBD1
j_call: TRBJ1-6

cdr3_aa: CASSPQTSVTGELFF
cdr3_nt: TGTGCCAGCAGCCCGCAGACTAGCGTGACCGGGGAGCTGTTTTTT
clone_size: .
v_call: TRBV4-2
d_call: TRBD2
j_call: TRBJ2-2

cdr3_aa: CASSRSGGFTDTQYF
cdr3_nt: TGTGCCAGCAGCCGTAGCGGGGGGTTCACAGATACGCAGTATTTT
clone_size: .
v_call: TRBV6-5
d_call: TRBD2
j_call: TRBJ2-3

cdr3_aa: CASKGAGEPNTEAFF
cdr3_nt: TGTGCCAGCAAGGGGGCAGGGGAACCGAACACTGAAGCTTTCTTT
clone_size: once
v_call: TRBV6-5
d_call: TRBD1
j_call: TRBJ1-1

cdr3_aa: CASSLGTGRSNTEAFF
cdr3_nt: TGTGCCAGCAGCTTAGGGACAGGGAGGAGTAACACTGAAGCTTTCTTT
clone_size: .
v_call: TRBV7-2
d_call: TRBD1
j_call: TRBJ1-1

cdr3_aa: CASTVNRNEKLFF
cdr3_nt: TGTGCCAGTACGGTTAATCGGAATGAAAAACTGTTTTTT
clone_size: once
v_call: TRBV19
d_call: .
j_call: TRBJ1-4

cdr3_aa: CASSLSQIETQYF
cdr3_nt: TGTGCCAGCAGCTTATCACAGATAGAGACCCAGTACTTC
clone_size: .
v_call: TRBV7-3
d_call: .
j_call: TRBJ2-5

cdr3_aa: CASSLAVGLGGETQYF
cdr3_nt: TGCGCCAGCAGCTTGGCGGTGGGACTAGGGGGAGAGACCCAGTACTTC
clone_size: .
v_call: TRBV5-1
d_call: TRBD2
j_call: TRBJ2-5

cdr3_aa: CASSRTGGSNQPQHF
cdr3_nt: TGTGCCAGCAGCCGGACAGGGGGGAGCAATCAGCCCCAGCATTTT
clone_size: .
v_call: TRBV7-2
d_call: TRBD1
j_call: TRBJ1-5

cdr3_aa: CASSSLEQFF
cdr3_nt: TGTGCCAGCAGCTCCCTGGAGCAGTTCTTC
clone_size: .
v_call: TRBV7-9
d_call: .
j_call: TRBJ2-1

cdr3_aa: CATSRDVGSTGELFF
cdr3_nt: TGTGCCACCAGCAGAGATGTGGGGAGTACCGGGGAGCTGTTTTTT
clone_size: .
v_call: TRBV15
d_call: .
j_call: TRBJ2-2

cdr3_aa: CASRPRINTEAFF
cdr3_nt: TGTGCCAGCAGGCCCAGAATTAACACTGAAGCTTTCTTT
clone_size: .
v_call: TRBV13
d_call: .
j_call: TRBJ1-1

cdr3_aa: CASSLVALADLYNEQFF
cdr3_nt: TGTGCCAGCAGCTTAGTCGCGCTAGCGGACCTATACAATGAGCAGTTCTTC
clone_size: few
v_call: TRBV11-3
d_call: TRBD2
j_call: TRBJ2-1

cdr3_aa: CASTPGGISGGYTF
cdr3_nt: TGTGCCAGCACCCCCGGGGGGATTTCCGGTGGCTACACCTTC
clone_size: .
v_call: TRBV7-8
d_call: .
j_call: TRBJ1-2

cdr3_aa: CASSPTRDYRTDTQYF
cdr3_nt: TGTGCCAGCAGCCCGACTCGGGACTACCGTACAGATACGCAGTATTTT
clone_size: .
v_call: TRBV3-1/TRBV3-2
d_call: TRBD2
j_call: TRBJ2-3

cdr3_aa: CASGGVDEKLFF
cdr3_nt: TGTGCCAGCGGGGGGGTGGATGAAAAACTGTTTTTT
clone_size: .
v_call: TRBV6-5
d_call: .
j_call: TRBJ1-4

cdr3_aa: CASSDERGKGEKLFF
cdr3_nt: TGTGCCAGCAGTGACGAACGGGGAAAGGGTGAAAAACTGTTTTTT
clone_size: .
v_call: TRBV6-6
d_call: .
j_call: TRBJ1-4

cdr3_aa: CASRPLGAGSNQPQHF
cdr3_nt: TGTGCCAGCAGACCGCTCGGGGCGGGGTCCAATCAGCCCCAGCATTTT
clone_size: .
v_call: TRBV28
d_call: .
j_call: TRBJ1-5

cdr3_aa: CASSSGTGFSYNSPLHF
cdr3_nt: TGTGCCAGCAGCTCCGGGACAGGGTTCTCCTATAATTCACCCCTCCACTTT
clone_size: few
v_call: TRBV5-5
d_call: TRBD1
j_call: TRBJ1-6

cdr3_aa: CASNSGQLYGYTF
cdr3_nt: TGTGCCAGCAACTCGGGACAGCTCTATGGCTACACCTTC
clone_size: .
v_call: TRBV6-5
d_call: TRBD1
j_call: TRBJ1-2

cdr3_aa: CASSYSSRERDYGYTF
cdr3_nt: TGTGCCAGCAGTTACTCTTCGAGGGAGAGAGACTATGGCTACACCTTC
clone_size: .
v_call: TRBV6-5
d_call: .
j_call: TRBJ1-2

cdr3_aa: CSVVLAVYNEQFF
cdr3_nt: TGCAGCGTTGTGCTAGCGGTCTACAATGAGCAGTTCTTC
clone_size: .
v_call: TRBV29-1
d_call: TRBD2
j_call: TRBJ2-1

cdr3_aa: CASRDHGTPNEQFF
cdr3_nt: TGTGCCAGTAGGGATCACGGGACTCCCAATGAGCAGTTCTTC
clone_size: once
v_call: TRBV19
d_call: .
j_call: TRBJ2-1